One sample yielded the 27 T cell receptor beta chains listed below, sequenced in a study of cytomegalovirus exposure and HLA in healthy donors. PCR was performed using 60 Vbeta and 13 Jbeta primers. Produced via immunoSEQ multiplex PCR; TCRdb's table is partial and in-frame only. This table has under 200,000 clones, around 80% appearing once. The sequenced material came from PBMCs. These TCRs come from a woman in her thirties or forties in good health and CMV-seropositive.

The rearrangement uses TRBV9 and TRBJ2-5; TRBD2 might be the D (5 bases). The CDR3 totals 14 residues. Trimming left V 0 bases short and J 5 bases short, with 11 bases between. Germline V gene lookup returns CDR1 SGDLS and CDR2 YYNGEE. The CDR3 sequence is CASSVGGSFETQYF. Written as DNA, the CDR3 is TGTGCCAGCAGCGTAGGAGGGTCGTTTGAGACCCAGTACTTC.

In DNA, the CDR3 is TGTGCCAGCAGCGTAGAAACGGGGAGCACAGATACGCAGTATTTT. It specifies CASSVETGSTDTQYF. The rearrangement joins TRBV9 to TRBJ2-3; D is possibly TRBD2 (5 bases). The V and J ends lost 0 bases and 0 bases respectively, with 8 bases between them. The CDR3 is 15 amino acids. Germline CDR1 reads SGDLS; CDR2 reads YYNGEE.

The rearrangement uses TRBV19 and TRBJ2-2; TRBD2 agrees at 7 bases. Unmatched junction bases numbered 8, after V lost 3 bases and J lost 4 bases. In germline, CDR1 is LNHDA, CDR2 SQIVND (reference sequence). This CDR3 has 16 residues. The CDR3 bases are TGTGCCAGTAGTATCGAAGCGGGATGGAGCACCGGGGAGCTGTTTTTT. As protein: CASSIEAGWSTGELFF.

V and J are TRBV7-2 and TRBJ2-7, with TRBD2 identical over 9 bases. Germline CDR1 SGHTA, CDR2 FQGNSA. Trimming took 2 bases from V and 5 from J; bases not matched to a gene: 7. This CDR3 comprises 15 residues. The DNA of the CDR3 is TGTGCCAGCAGCTTACCGACTAGCGGAGGGGACGAGCAGTACTTC. As protein: CASSLPTSGGDEQYF.

The chain uses TRBV18 and TRBJ2-5; 7 positions match TRBD1. The CDR3 is 13 residues long. With V trimmed by 3 bases and J by 2 bases, 0 bases remained unmatched. Germline CDR1 reads KGHSH; CDR2 reads LQKENI. This CDR3 is CASSPGQQETQYF. In DNA, the CDR3 is TGTGCCAGCTCACCGGGACAGCAAGAGACCCAGTACTTC.

The V gene is TRBV2, the J gene TRBJ1-2; 9 bases agree with TRBD1. Germline loops: CDR1 SNHLY, CDR2 FYNNEI. CDR3 size: 18 residues. Unmatched junction bases numbered 19, after V lost 6 bases and J lost 5 bases. Here the CDR3 DNA reads TGTGCCAGCAGGGCAAAGGGAGTCCGGGACAGGGCCCTATATGGCTACACCTTC. Translating it yields CASRAKGVRDRALYGYTF.

The V gene is TRBV19, the J gene TRBJ2-7; a possible D gene is TRBD2 (6 bases). Germline assignment: CDR1 LNHDA and CDR2 SQIVND (reference sequence). Trimming stripped 1 base from V and 6 bases from J, with 16 bases between. This CDR3 is built from 15 residues. CDR3 region: CASSIGDGSWGEQYF. The CDR3 region has the DNA TGTGCCAGTAGTATAGGAGACGGGAGTTGGGGCGAGCAGTACTTC.

The chain uses TRBV7-9 and TRBJ2-7, with D unresolved. Germline V gene data show CDR1 as SEHNR and CDR2 as FQNEAQ (reference sequence). The CDR3 covers 12 residues. With 3 bases removed from V and 5 bases from J, the gap between germline ends came to 8 bases. The CDR3 region is CASSFSQNEQYF. DNA for the CDR3: TGTGCCAGCAGCTTTAGCCAGAACGAGCAGTACTTC.

J is TRBJ1-4 and V is TRBV19, with D maybe TRBD1 (5 bases). Germline assignment: CDR1 LNHDA and CDR2 SQIVND (reference sequence). V lost 4 bases to trimming and J lost 3 bases, with 9 bases between them. This CDR3 has 14 residues. CDR3 sequence reads: CASSKGRANEKLFF. The CDR3 nucleotides read TGTGCCAGTAGTAAGGGGAGGGCTAATGAAAAACTGTTTTTT.

The gene calls are TRBV19 and TRBJ2-7; TRBD2 agrees at 11 bases. The CDR3 runs 13 residues. V lost 8 bases and J lost 3; bases outside the gene matches: 3. CDR1 and CDR2 (germline): LNHDA, SQIVND (reference sequence). DNA of the CDR3: TGTGCCAGTCAACTAGCGGGGGTCTACGAGCAGTACTTC. The encoded protein is CASQLAGVYEQYF. Drawing the rest from reference TRBV19 and TRBJ2-7, the complete variable domain is DGGITQSPKYLFRKEGQNVTLSCEQNLNHDAMYWYRQDPGQGLRLIYYSQIVNDFQKGDIAEGYSVSREKKESFPLTVTSAQKNPTAFYLCASQLAGVYEQYFGPGTRLTVT.

CDR3 sequence (DNA): TGTGCCAGCAGCCCTACACAGGCTCGCGGCTACACCTTC. Translated, it gives CASSPTQARGYTF. This chain joins TRBV28 and TRBJ1-2; possibly TRBD1 for D (5 bases). The CDR3 is 13 residues long. V lost 6 bases, J lost 8 bases, and 16 bases lay in between. In germline, CDR1 is MDHEN, CDR2 SYDVKM.

This clone came up once. The V and J genes are TRBV11-3 and TRBJ1-2; D might be TRBD1 (5 bases). This CDR3 comprises 13 residues. Germline V lookup: CDR1 SGHNT, CDR2 YENEEA. Trimming took 3 bases from V and 12 from J, leaving 17 bases between them. CDR3 region: CASSLSQGQGHTF. The DNA for the CDR3 is TGTGCCAGCAGCTTGTCCCAGGGTCAAGGACACACCTTC.

This clone was seen a few times. The rearrangement uses TRBV6-5 and TRBJ2-3; 9 bases map to TRBD1. This CDR3 spans 15 amino acids. Trimming removed 10 bases from V and 0 bases from J; junction bases left unmatched: 8. CDR1 MNHEY and CDR2 SVGAGI come from the germline V gene. CDR3 amino acids: CATTRTGVSTDTQYF. For the CDR3, the DNA is TGTGCCACCACAAGGACAGGGGTTAGCACAGATACGCAGTATTTT.

The chain recombines TRBV10-3 with TRBJ1-2; 7 bases agree with TRBD1. The CDR3 sequence is 13 residues long. CDR1 ENHRY and CDR2 SYGVKD come from the germline V gene. Unmatched junction bases numbered 3, after V lost 2 bases and J lost 6 bases. CDR3 coding DNA: TGTGCCATCAGTGAGGGGCAGGGGGATGGCTACACCTTC. Translation gives CAISEGQGDGYTF.

This clone was picked up a small number of times. The chain has TRBV14 and TRBJ2-1; TRBD1 aligns across 8 bases. Germline V lookup: CDR1 SGHDN, CDR2 FVKESK. This CDR3 has 17 amino acids. V trimming: 6 bases; J trimming: 7 bases; junction bases outside the gene matches: 17. The CDR3, as DNA: TGTGCCAGCAGGGTCGGCGGGACGCAGGGGGCGCGAAATGAGCAGTTCTTC. It is translated as CASRVGGTQGARNEQFF.

The chain couples TRBV5-1 to TRBJ1-6, with D tentatively TRBD1 (6 bases). Germline V lookup: CDR1 SGHRS, CDR2 YFSETQ. Trimming left V 4 bases short and J 10 bases short, with 18 bases between. This CDR3 region has 15 residues. DNA of the CDR3: TGCGCCAGCAGCCAAACAACAACAGGGTACTCACCCCTCCACTTT. This codes for CASSQTTTGYSPLHF.

The J gene is TRBJ2-7, the V gene TRBV19; 9 nucleotides line up with TRBD1. From germline, CDR1 is LNHDA and CDR2 SQIVND (reference sequence). The CDR3 is made up of 14 amino acids. The J segment lost 4 bases and the V segment lost 4 bases, leaving 5 bases of the junction unmatched. CDR3 sequence (DNA): TGTGCCAGTAGTACAAGACAGGGGGGTTACGAGCAGTACTTC. Protein product: CASSTRQGGYEQYF. The full variable domain, completed using reference TRBV19 and TRBJ2-7, is DGGITQSPKYLFRKEGQNVTLSCEQNLNHDAMYWYRQDPGQGLRLIYYSQIVNDFQKGDIAEGYSVSREKKESFPLTVTSAQKNPTAFYLCASSTRQGGYEQYFGPGTRLTVT.

The rearrangement links TRBV20-1 to TRBJ2-3, with D possibly matching TRBD1 (5 bases). The CDR3 contains 11 residues. V lost 5 bases and J 4 bases, leaving 7 bases between the germline ends. Germline V CDR1 and CDR2: DFQATT, SNEGSKA (reference sequence). CDR3 in DNA: TGCAGTGCTCTCAGGGCAGATACGCAGTATTTT. It encodes CSALRADTQYF.

In regard to this clone: A junction end diverges from the germline sequence, so it may reflect a read error. The chain links TRBV6-1 to TRBJ2-2; 7 bases map to TRBD1. This CDR3 comprises 15 residues. CDR1 is MNHNS, CDR2 SASEGT, per germline. The CDR3 protein is CACSEGDSWPGELFF. The CDR3 DNA reads TGTGCCTGCAGTGAAGGGGACAGTTGGCCCGGGGAGCTGTTTTTT.

A few counts support this clone. The chain joins TRBV6-1 to TRBJ2-1; 13 positions agree with TRBD2. The CDR3 covers 15 residues. The germline gives CDR1 MNHNS, CDR2 SASEGT. With 1 base clipped from V and 7 bases from J, the junction kept 1 base outside the gene matches. As DNA, the CDR3 is TGTGCCAGCAGTGAAGGGACTAGCGGGAGAAATGAGCAGTTCTTC. This sequence encodes CASSEGTSGRNEQFF.

The chain carries TRBV10-3 and TRBJ2-1, with D perhaps TRBD2 (5 bases). Per the germline V gene, CDR1 is ENHRY and CDR2 is SYGVKD. V was cut by 3 bases and J by 1 base, with 19 bases left in between. This CDR3 is built from 18 residues. CDR3 sequence (DNA): TGTGCCATCAGTGACGCGGCCCGGGAAGGGTCATCCTACAATGAGCAGTTCTTC. Its protein is CAISDAAREGSSYNEQFF.

The V and J genes are TRBV11-2 and TRBJ2-7; D remains unclear. CDR1 is SGHAT, CDR2 FQNNGV, per germline. The CDR3 length is 14 residues. Trimming cost V 0 bases and J 4 bases, with 10 bases left between them. In DNA, the CDR3 is TGTGCCAGCAGCTTAGATAGTCCCCGATACGAGCAGTACTTC. Amino acids: CASSLDSPRYEQYF.

The rearrangement uses TRBV28 and TRBJ2-2; 12 bases agree with TRBD2. The CDR3 is 15 amino acids. CDR1 is MDHEN, CDR2 SYDVKM, per germline. The ends lost 5 bases at V and 5 bases at J; junction bases unmatched: 3. The CDR3 reads CASSLGLAGTGELFF. The DNA for the CDR3 is TGTGCCAGCAGTCTCGGACTAGCGGGAACCGGGGAGCTGTTTTTT.

This clone occurred a few times. This chain joins TRBV7-3 and TRBJ1-2; 9 nucleotides agree with TRBD1. The CDR3 is 15 amino acids. J was trimmed by 4 bases and V by 5 bases; bases with no gene match: 8. The germline V gene encodes CDR1 SGHTA and CDR2 FQGTGA. The CDR3, as DNA: TGTGCCAGCAGCCCCATCGTGGACAGGGGCTATGGCTACACCTTC. Encoded protein: CASSPIVDRGYGYTF. Combining the CDR3 with reference TRBV7-3 and TRBJ1-2 gives the whole variable domain GAGVSQTPSNKVTEKGKYVELRCDPISGHTALYWYRQSLGQGPEFLIYFQGTGAADDSGLPNDRFFAVRPEGSVSTLKIQRTERGDSAVYLCASSPIVDRGYGYTFGSGTRLTVV.

The chain employs TRBV18 and TRBJ1-1; 12 bases line up with TRBD1. Unmatched junction bases numbered 4, after V lost 1 base and J lost 1 base. Per the germline V gene, CDR1 is KGHSH and CDR2 is LQKENI. This CDR3 region has 17 residues. CDR3 residues: CASSPQGQGAGNTEAFF. The CDR3 DNA is TGTGCCAGCTCACCACAGGGACAGGGGGCAGGGAACACTGAAGCTTTCTTT. Full variable domain (missing parts from reference TRBV18 and TRBJ1-1): NAGVMQNPRHLVRRRGQEARLRCSPMKGHSHVYWYRQLPEEGLKFMVYLQKENIIDESGMPKERFSAEFPKEGPSILRIQQVVRGDSAAYFCASSPQGQGAGNTEAFFGQGTRLTVV.

This chain links TRBV6-6 with TRBJ1-2; no clear D gene. The germline gives CDR1 MNHNY, CDR2 SVGAGI (reference sequence). The ends were cut back, 2 bases at V and 4 bases at J, with 17 bases in the middle. The CDR3 has 16 residues. The CDR3 DNA follows: TGTGCCAGCAGTTACCCGGCCGGAGCAGAGGGCTATGGCTACACCTTC. It translates to CASSYPAGAEGYGYTF.

A single count supports this clone. The V gene is TRBV5-1, the J gene TRBJ2-7; D perhaps matches TRBD2 (5 bases). Trimming pared 1 base from V and 2 bases from J, leaving 7 bases between. Looked up from germline, CDR1 is SGHRS and CDR2 is YFSETQ. CDR3 length equals 13 residues. The CDR3 protein is CASSLREAYEQYF. CDR3 in DNA: TGCGCCAGCAGCTTGCGGGAAGCCTACGAGCAGTACTTC.